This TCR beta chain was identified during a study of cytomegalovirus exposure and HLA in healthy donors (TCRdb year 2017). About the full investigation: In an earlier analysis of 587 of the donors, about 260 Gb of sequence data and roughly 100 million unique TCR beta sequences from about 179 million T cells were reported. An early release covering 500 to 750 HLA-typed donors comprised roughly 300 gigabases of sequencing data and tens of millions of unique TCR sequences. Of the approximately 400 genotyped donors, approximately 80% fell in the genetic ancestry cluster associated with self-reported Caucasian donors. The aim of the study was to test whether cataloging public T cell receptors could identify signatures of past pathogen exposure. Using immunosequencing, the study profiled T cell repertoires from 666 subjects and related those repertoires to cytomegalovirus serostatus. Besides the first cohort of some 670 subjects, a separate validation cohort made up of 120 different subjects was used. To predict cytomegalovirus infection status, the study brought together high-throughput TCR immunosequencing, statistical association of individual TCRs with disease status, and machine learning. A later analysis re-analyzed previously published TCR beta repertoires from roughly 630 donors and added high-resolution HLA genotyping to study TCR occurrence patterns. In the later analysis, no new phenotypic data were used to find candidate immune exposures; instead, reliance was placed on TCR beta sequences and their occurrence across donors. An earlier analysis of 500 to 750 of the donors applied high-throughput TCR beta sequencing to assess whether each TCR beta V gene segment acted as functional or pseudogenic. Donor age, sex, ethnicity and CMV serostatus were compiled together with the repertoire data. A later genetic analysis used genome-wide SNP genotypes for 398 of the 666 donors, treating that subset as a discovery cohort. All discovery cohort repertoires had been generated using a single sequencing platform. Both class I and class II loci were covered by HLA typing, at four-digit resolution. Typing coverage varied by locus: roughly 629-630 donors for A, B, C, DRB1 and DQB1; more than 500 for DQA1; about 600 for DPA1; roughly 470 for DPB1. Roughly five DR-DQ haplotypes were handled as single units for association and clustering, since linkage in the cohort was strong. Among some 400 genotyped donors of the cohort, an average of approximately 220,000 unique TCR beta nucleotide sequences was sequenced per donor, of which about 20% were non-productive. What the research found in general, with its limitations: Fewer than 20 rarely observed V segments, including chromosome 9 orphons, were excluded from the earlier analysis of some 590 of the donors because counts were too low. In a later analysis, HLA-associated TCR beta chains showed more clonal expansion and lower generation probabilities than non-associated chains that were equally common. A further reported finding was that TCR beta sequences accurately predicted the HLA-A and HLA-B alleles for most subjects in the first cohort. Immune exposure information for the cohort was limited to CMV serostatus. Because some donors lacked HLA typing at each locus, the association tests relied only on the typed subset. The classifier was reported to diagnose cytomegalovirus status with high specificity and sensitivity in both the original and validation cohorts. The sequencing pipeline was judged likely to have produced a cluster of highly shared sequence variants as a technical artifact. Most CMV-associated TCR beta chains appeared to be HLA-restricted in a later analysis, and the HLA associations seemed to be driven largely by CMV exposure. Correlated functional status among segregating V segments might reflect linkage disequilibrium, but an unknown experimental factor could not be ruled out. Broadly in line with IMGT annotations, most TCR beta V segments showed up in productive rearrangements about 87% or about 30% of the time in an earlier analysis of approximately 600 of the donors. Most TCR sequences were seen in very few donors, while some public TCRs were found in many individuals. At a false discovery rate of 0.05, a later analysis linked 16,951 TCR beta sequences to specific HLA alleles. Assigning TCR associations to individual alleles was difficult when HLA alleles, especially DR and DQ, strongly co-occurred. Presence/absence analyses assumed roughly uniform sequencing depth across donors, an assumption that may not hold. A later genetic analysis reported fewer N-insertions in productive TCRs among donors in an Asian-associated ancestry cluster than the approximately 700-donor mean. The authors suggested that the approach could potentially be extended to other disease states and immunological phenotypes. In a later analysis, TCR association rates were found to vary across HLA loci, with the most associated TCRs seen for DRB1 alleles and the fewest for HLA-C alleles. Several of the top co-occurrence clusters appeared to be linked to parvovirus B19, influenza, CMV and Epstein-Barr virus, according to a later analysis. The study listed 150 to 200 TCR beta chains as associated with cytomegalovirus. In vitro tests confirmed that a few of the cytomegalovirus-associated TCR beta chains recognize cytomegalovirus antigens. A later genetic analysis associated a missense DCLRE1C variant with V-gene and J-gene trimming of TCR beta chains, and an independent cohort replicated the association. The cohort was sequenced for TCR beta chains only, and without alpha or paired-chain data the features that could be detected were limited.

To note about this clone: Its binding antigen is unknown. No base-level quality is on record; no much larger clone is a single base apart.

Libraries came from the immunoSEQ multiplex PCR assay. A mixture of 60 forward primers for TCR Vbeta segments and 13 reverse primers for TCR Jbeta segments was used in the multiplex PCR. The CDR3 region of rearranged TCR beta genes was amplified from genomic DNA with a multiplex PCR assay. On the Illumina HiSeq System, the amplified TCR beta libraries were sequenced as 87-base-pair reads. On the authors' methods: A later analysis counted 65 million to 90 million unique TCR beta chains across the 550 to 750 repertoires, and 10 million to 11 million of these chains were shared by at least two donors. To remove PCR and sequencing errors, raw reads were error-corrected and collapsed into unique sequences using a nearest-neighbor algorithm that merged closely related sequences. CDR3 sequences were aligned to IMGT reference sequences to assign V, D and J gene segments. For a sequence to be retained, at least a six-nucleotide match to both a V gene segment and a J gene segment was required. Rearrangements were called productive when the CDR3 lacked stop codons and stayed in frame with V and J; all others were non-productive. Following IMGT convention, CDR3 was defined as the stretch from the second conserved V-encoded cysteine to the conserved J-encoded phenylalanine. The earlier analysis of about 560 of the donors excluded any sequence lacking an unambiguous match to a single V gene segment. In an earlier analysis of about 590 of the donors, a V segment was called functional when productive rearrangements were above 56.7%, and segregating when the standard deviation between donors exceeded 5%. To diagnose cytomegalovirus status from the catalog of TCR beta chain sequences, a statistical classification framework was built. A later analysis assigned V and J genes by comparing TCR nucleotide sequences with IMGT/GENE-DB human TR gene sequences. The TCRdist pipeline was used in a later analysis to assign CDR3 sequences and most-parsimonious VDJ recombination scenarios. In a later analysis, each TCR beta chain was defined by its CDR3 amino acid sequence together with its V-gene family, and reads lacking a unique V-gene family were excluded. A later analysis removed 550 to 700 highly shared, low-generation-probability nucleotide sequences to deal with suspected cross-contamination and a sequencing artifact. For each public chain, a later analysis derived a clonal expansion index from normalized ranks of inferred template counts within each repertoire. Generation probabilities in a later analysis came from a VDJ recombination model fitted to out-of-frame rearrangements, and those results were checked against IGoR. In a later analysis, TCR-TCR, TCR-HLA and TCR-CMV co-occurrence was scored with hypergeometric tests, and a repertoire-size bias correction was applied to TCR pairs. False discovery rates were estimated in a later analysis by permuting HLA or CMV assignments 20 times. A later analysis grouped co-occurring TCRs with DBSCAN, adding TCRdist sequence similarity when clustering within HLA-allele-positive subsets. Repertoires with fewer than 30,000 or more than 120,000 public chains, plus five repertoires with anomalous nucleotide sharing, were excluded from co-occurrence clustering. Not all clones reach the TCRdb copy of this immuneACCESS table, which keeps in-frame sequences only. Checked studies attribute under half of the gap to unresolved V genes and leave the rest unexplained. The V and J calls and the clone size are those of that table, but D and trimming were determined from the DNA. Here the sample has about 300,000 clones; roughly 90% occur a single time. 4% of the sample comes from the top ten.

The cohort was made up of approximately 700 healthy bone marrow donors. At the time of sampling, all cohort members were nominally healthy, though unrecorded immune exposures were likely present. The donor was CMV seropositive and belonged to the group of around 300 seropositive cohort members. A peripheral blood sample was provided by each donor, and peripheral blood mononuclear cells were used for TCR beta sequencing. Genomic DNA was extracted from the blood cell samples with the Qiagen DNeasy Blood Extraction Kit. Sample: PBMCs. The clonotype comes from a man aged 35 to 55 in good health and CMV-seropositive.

This receptor has the CDR3 CASSLGQPDRRKVNQPQHF. The bases read TGTGCCAGCAGCTTAGGCCAACCGGACAGGAGAAAGGTCAATCAGCCCCAGCATTTT. The receptor chain draws on TRBV11-3 and TRBJ1-5, and TRBD1 aligns with 7 junction nucleotides. The CDR3 runs 19 amino acids, cysteine and phenylalanine included. Here the CDR3 DNA is all that survives: 57 bases in frame from base 1. V trim: 1 base; J trim: 3 bases; unmatched bases: 15. From the germline V gene, CDR1 is SGHNT and CDR2 is YENEEA.